The present TCR beta chain was sequenced within a study of T cells in localized non-small cell lung cancer. Method: immunoSEQ multiplex PCR; TCRdb's copy keeps in-frame clones and lacks some. This table holds 24,000 or so clones, more than 70% found once. About this clone itself: What it recognizes is unknown.

The CDR3 consists of 15 residues. V lost 6 bases to trimming and J lost 2 bases, with 14 bases between them. Germline V gives CDR1 LNHDA, CDR2 SQIVND (reference sequence). Points from the study as a whole: Uninvolved adjacent lung had the highest recorded T cell clonality, with tumor below it.

The receptor was isolated from a woman aged 35-70 years with stage III lung adenocarcinoma. This material consisted of peripheral blood mononuclear cells, taken before any cancer treatment. V and J are TRBV19 and TRBJ1-5; maybe TRBD1 (5 bases). DNA of the CDR3: TGTGCCAGTAGACTCCGGGACGAGGGCAATCAGCCCCAGCATTTT. Amino acids: CASRLRDEGNQPQHF.